The 26 T cell receptor beta chains below all came from one sample that was sequenced in a study of T-cell reconstitution after alpha-beta-depleted transplantation in children. Unique molecular identifiers were incorporated into the prepared TCRbeta library. TCRdb ran MiXCR on the PCR reads and lists one entry per CDR3 protein. This table holds around 580,000 distinct CDR3 sequences, about a quarter found once. The sample was PBMCs, taken before TCRalphabeta/CD19-depleted stem cell transplant. Receptors were obtained from a boy younger than two with Wiskott-Aldrich syndrome, due to receive a stem cell transplant.

V gene TRBV28 combines with J gene TRBJ1-2; perhaps TRBD1 as D (5 bases). CDR1 and CDR2 (germline): MDHEN, SYDVKM. V gave up 3 bases and J gave up 5 bases, with 13 bases separating them. The CDR3 is 14 residues long. CDR3 region: CASSLRGPGYGYTF. The CDR3 nucleotides are TGTGCCAGCAGTTTGAGGGGCCCGGGGTATGGCTACACCTTC.

This clonotype has only a few counts. The chain uses TRBV4-1 and TRBJ2-3, with D maybe TRBD2 (6 bases). V was trimmed by 0 bases and J by 2 bases, leaving 18 bases between them. The CDR3 extends over 18 amino acids. Germline CDR1 is MGHRA and CDR2 is YSYEKL. The CDR3 coding sequence is TGCGCCAGCAGCCAAGAGGGGATGTACACGGGGGACACAGATACGCAGTATTTT. The encoded protein is CASSQEGMYTGDTDTQYF.

The chain uses TRBV3-1 and TRBJ2-5, with TRBD1 matching over 7 bases. Germline V gene data show CDR1 as LGHDT and CDR2 as YNNKEL (reference sequence). CDR3 length equals 14 residues. After removal of 3 bases from V and 4 bases from J, the junction contained 5 bases not matched to a gene. CDR3 DNA: TGTGCCAGCAGCCAGTGGACAGGTCTAGAGACCCAGTACTTC. Encoded protein: CASSQWTGLETQYF.

This clonotype was detected a few times. The chain carries TRBV20-1 and TRBJ2-1; D not resolved. Germline V gene data show CDR1 as DFQATT and CDR2 as SNEGSKA (reference sequence). There are 13 residues in the CDR3. Trimming stripped 5 bases from V and 5 bases from J, with 13 bases between. The CDR3 DNA reads TGCAGTGCTCCCTCTAAGTCGGACAATGAGCAGTTCTTC. Translating gives CSAPSKSDNEQFF.

The chain couples TRBV5-6 to TRBJ2-3; D remains unclear. Germline V CDR1 and CDR2: SGHDT, YYEEEE. Deletions cut 2 bases from V and 2 bases from J, with 21 bases between. This CDR3 contains 18 residues. The CDR3 nucleotides are TGTGCCAGCAGCTTCTTTTTTCCTGGCACTTTAAACACAGATACGCAGTATTTT. Translation: CASSFFFPGTLNTDTQYF.

The chain uses TRBV10-3 and TRBJ2-7, with a weak D call TRBD1 (6 bases). CDR1 ENHRY and CDR2 SYGVKD come from the germline V gene. Trimming took 4 bases from V and 2 from J, leaving 12 bases between them. The CDR3 sequence is 14 residues long. The CDR3 region has the DNA TGTGCCATCAGTGGGGAGACAGGAGCCTACGAGCAGTACTTC. Its protein is CAISGETGAYEQYF.

This chain uses TRBV9 with TRBJ2-7; perhaps TRBD2 as D (5 bases). The germline V gene has CDR1 SGDLS and CDR2 YYNGEE. This CDR3 has 13 residues. The V gene lost 4 bases and the J gene lost 6 bases, with 14 bases spanning the gap. CDR3 bases: TGTGCCAGCAGCCTCGAGGGTAAGCGCGAGCAGTACTTC. Residues: CASSLEGKREQYF.

In this sample, this clonotype turned up a few times. The rearrangement joins TRBV20-1 to TRBJ2-3, with unresolved D. Per germline, CDR1 DFQATT and CDR2 SNEGSKA (reference sequence). V was clipped by 1 base and J by 1 base, with 9 bases between them. This CDR3 region has 14 residues. The CDR3 nucleotides read TGCAGTGCTAGAGCCGGTAGGGGCACAGATACGCAGTATTTT. Its protein is CSARAGRGTDTQYF.

This clonotype has more than one count but fewer than ten. The chain joins TRBV10-3 to TRBJ2-3; 16 bases match TRBD2. Trimming removed 11 bases from V and 6 bases from J; junction bases left unmatched: 5. The CDR3 has 14 residues. Germline V lookup: CDR1 ENHRY, CDR2 SYGVKD. The CDR3 spells CAGTSGRASDTQYF. In DNA form, the CDR3 reads TGTGCCGGGACTAGCGGGAGGGCCAGCGATACGCAGTATTTT.

Only one count was recorded for this clonotype. The chain carries TRBV15 and TRBJ2-1; 15 bases are shared with TRBD2. The CDR3 runs 17 residues. The germline gives CDR1 LNHNV, CDR2 YYDKDF (reference sequence). V lost 4 bases and J lost 6; bases outside the gene matches: 7. Written as DNA, the CDR3 is TGTGCCACCAGCACTCTGGGACTAGCGGGAGGTCTCAATGAGCAGTTCTTC. Translation gives CATSTLGLAGGLNEQFF.

A few counts support this clonotype. V gene TRBV15 combines with J gene TRBJ1-3; D is unclear. Trimming cost V 3 bases and J 4 bases, with 10 bases left between them. CDR1 and CDR2 from the germline V gene are LNHNV and YYDKDF (reference sequence). This CDR3 is built from 14 residues. Here the CDR3 DNA reads TGTGCCACCAGCAGGGCTAATGCGGGAAACACCATATATTTT. It is translated as CATSRANAGNTIYF.

In this sample, this clonotype turned up a few times. This chain connects TRBV4-1 to TRBJ2-3, with a weak D call TRBD2 (6 bases). Trimming removed 0 bases at V and 6 bases at J, with 16 bases between. Germline V CDR1 and CDR2: MGHRA, YSYEKL. This CDR3 has 16 residues. CDR3 bases: TGCGCCAGCAGCCAAGACCGGGAGAGGATACGGGATACGCAGTATTTT. It yields the protein CASSQDRERIRDTQYF.

This clonotype was observed a handful of times. J is TRBJ2-5 and V is TRBV29-1; 13 bases agree with TRBD2. Trimming cost V 2 bases and J 5 bases; bases outside gene matches: 8. Germline V gene lookup returns CDR1 SQVTM and CDR2 ANQGSEA. The CDR3 consists of 16 residues. CDR3 sequence: CSVEFTSGRARETQYF. In DNA, the CDR3 is TGCAGCGTTGAATTCACTAGCGGGAGGGCCCGGGAGACCCAGTACTTC.

This chain uses TRBV19 with TRBJ2-7; D is perhaps TRBD2 (5 bases). The CDR3 extends over 14 amino acids. V lost 7 bases and J 1 base, leaving 14 bases between the germline ends. The germline V gene encodes CDR1 LNHDA and CDR2 SQIVND (reference sequence). DNA for the CDR3: TGTGCCAGTACCCTTCACAGCGGATCCTACGAGCAGTACTTC. It translates to CASTLHSGSYEQYF.

The V and J genes are TRBV27 and TRBJ1-2, with D possibly matching TRBD1 (5 bases). V was cut by 2 bases and J by 0 bases, with 7 bases left in between. Germline V gives CDR1 MNHEY, CDR2 SMNVEV (reference sequence). This CDR3 spans 14 amino acids. The CDR3 nucleotides are TGTGCCAGCAGTTTACAGGGCCCTAACTATGGCTACACCTTC. The encoded protein is CASSLQGPNYGYTF.

Only a few counts were recorded for this clonotype. V and J are TRBV12-3 or TRBV12-4 and TRBJ2-1; D not certain. This CDR3 has 14 residues. Trimming removed 1 base from V and 8 bases from J, with 12 bases in between. The chain's CDR3 is CASSLEWSGDEQFF. CDR3 sequence (DNA): TGTGCCAGCAGTTTAGAGTGGTCCGGCGATGAGCAGTTCTTC.

The chain recombines TRBV27 with TRBJ2-7; no clear D. The CDR3 has 15 residues. V lost 4 bases to trimming and J lost 3 bases, with 16 bases between them. Per the germline V gene, CDR1 is MNHEY and CDR2 is SMNVEV (reference sequence). The CDR3 region has the DNA TGTGCCAGCAGTTGGACCCGGGCCAGGTTCTACGAGCAGTACTTC. Translated: CASSWTRARFYEQYF.

This clonotype showed up just a few times. The chain employs TRBV4-2 and TRBJ2-1, with 7 bases matching TRBD2. CDR3 size: 17 residues. Germline V gives CDR1 LGHNA, CDR2 YNFKEQ. V lost 0 bases and J lost 4; bases outside the gene matches: 9. The CDR3 loop reads CASSQDSGIWGYNEQFF. The CDR3 nucleotides read TGTGCCAGCAGCCAAGACAGCGGGATATGGGGTTACAATGAGCAGTTCTTC.

The genes are TRBV11-2 and TRBJ2-1; the D is unclear. This CDR3 contains 15 residues. Trimming took 0 bases from V and 4 from J, leaving 10 bases between them. Germline CDR1 SGHAT, CDR2 FQNNGV. CDR3 residues: CASSLEAAPYNEQFF. The DNA for the CDR3 is TGTGCCAGCAGCTTAGAGGCCGCCCCGTACAATGAGCAGTTCTTC.

This clonotype was found a few times. The V call is TRBV5-1, the J call TRBJ2-7; 8 bases line up with TRBD1. Germline CDR1 reads SGHRS; CDR2 reads YFSETQ. CDR3 size: 14 residues. Losses at the gene ends were 5 bases for V and 4 bases for J; bases not matched to a gene: 8. This chain's CDR3 is CASRKTGDIYEQYF. The CDR3 coding sequence is TGCGCCAGCAGAAAGACAGGGGACATATACGAGCAGTACTTC.

J is TRBJ2-7 and V is TRBV29-1; 7 bases agree with TRBD1. Trimming at V came to 4 bases and at J to 6 bases, leaving 9 bases not matched to a gene. CDR3 length equals 13 residues. Germline CDR1 and CDR2: SQVTM and ANQGSEA. CDR3: CSVATGSTSEQYF. In nucleotides, the CDR3 is TGCAGCGTTGCGACAGGGTCCACATCCGAGCAGTACTTC.

This clonotype was seen a few times. The V call is TRBV5-1, the J call TRBJ2-1; D gene ambiguous. V lost 2 bases and J 6 bases, leaving 15 bases between the germline ends. The CDR3 length is 15 residues. CDR1 SGHRS and CDR2 YFSETQ come from the germline V gene. CDR3: CASSFTIAVINEQFF. CDR3 DNA sequence: TGCGCCAGCAGCTTTACCATCGCAGTGATCAATGAGCAGTTCTTC.

The chain links TRBV7-2 to TRBJ2-7, with TRBD2 matching 7 bases. V lost 5 bases and J lost 0; bases outside the gene matches: 7. The germline V gene has CDR1 SGHTA and CDR2 FQGNSA. CDR3 length: 15 amino acids. This CDR3 reads CASSPTSSNSYEQYF. CDR3 DNA: TGTGCCAGCAGCCCGACTAGCTCCAACTCCTACGAGCAGTACTTC. Full variable domain (missing parts from reference TRBV7-2 and TRBJ2-7): GAGVSQSPSNKVTEKGKDVELRCDPISGHTALYWYRQSLGQGLEFLIYFQGNSAPDKSGLPSDRFSAERTGGSVSTLTIQRTQQEDSAVYLCASSPTSSNSYEQYFGPGTRLTVT.

This clonotype has just a few counts. The chain employs TRBV28 and TRBJ2-4; 7 bases are shared with TRBD1. The length of the CDR3 is 13 residues. V shed 8 bases, J shed 4 bases, and the junction held 5 bases outside the gene matches. Per germline, CDR1 MDHEN and CDR2 SYDVKM. CDR3 nucleotides: TGTGCCAGCCAAAGGGACAGAAAAAACATTCAGTACTTC. Protein product: CASQRDRKNIQYF.

This clonotype turned up a few times. The rearrangement joins TRBV14 to TRBJ2-1; 8 bases align to TRBD2. CDR1 is SGHDN, CDR2 FVKESK, per germline. V gave up 1 base and J gave up 12 bases; unmatched junction bases: 14. The CDR3 consists of 16 residues. The CDR3 DNA reads TGTGCCAGCAGCCAAGCCCTCCCCGGGACTAGTAGGGGGCAGTTCTTC. Its translation is CASSQALPGTSRGQFF.

The genes are TRBV7-3 and TRBJ2-7; D uncertain. CDR1 and CDR2 from the germline V gene are SGHTA and FQGTGA. The CDR3 covers 14 residues. Trimming took off 1 base at V and 0 bases at J, with 7 bases between the two ends. The CDR3 bases are TGTGCCAGCAGCTTAAATGCAGACTCCTACGAGCAGTACTTC. Its protein product is CASSLNADSYEQYF.